The source of this TCR beta chain is a study of T cells in Graves' hyperthyroidism and ophthalmopathy. The germline V gene encodes CDR1 MNHNS and CDR2 SASEGT. The CDR3 has 12 residues. V lost 2 bases and J 4 bases, leaving 6 bases between the germline ends. Using RNA transcripts as the source, TCR beta CDR3 regions were amplified. The study used the HTBI primer set for a first-round RT-PCR of the TCR CDR3. TCRdb re-derived calls from the multiplex PCR reads in MiXCR, one entry per CDR3 protein. The table records hundreds of thousands of distinct CDR3 sequences, roughly a sixth of them present only once. Study outcomes and limitations: From stable hyperthyroidism, ophthalmopathy was separated by a 13 V-J model.

This clonotype has at least ten counts. The antigen remains undetermined. The sample was blood. This chain uses TRBV6-1 with TRBJ2-7; D unclear. This sequence originates from a woman in her thirties or forties with Graves' ophthalmopathy. CDR3 in amino acids: CASSETKYEQYF. The CDR3 DNA is TGTGCCAGCAGTGAAACTAAATACGAGCAGTACTTC.